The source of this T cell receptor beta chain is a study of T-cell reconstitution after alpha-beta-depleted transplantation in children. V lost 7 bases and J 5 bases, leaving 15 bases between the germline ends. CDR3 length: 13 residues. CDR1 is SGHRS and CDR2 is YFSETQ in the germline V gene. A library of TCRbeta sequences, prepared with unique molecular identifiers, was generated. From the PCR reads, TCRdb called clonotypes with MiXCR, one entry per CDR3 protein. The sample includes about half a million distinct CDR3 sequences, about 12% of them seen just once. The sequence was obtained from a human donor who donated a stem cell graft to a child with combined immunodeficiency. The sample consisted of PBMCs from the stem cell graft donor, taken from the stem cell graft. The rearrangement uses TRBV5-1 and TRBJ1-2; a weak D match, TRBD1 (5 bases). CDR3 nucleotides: TGCGCCAGCGGTGGCGATGGACAATATGGCTACACCTTC. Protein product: CASGGDGQYGYTF.